Presented here are 18 T cell receptor beta chains from one specimen sequenced in a study of blood T cell repertoires in COVID-19. Produced via immunoSEQ multiplex PCR; TCRdb's table is partial and in-frame only. The sample lists about 61,000 clones; around four fifths were seen once. The sequenced material came from peripheral blood. Source of these receptors: a man in his sixties or seventies with acute or convalescent COVID-19.

The chain employs TRBV6-5 and TRBJ2-5; TRBD1 matches at 12 bases. The CDR3 loop spans 15 amino acids. J gave up 5 bases and V 6 bases, and 7 bases lay outside the gene matches. Germline V gene data show CDR1 as MNHEY and CDR2 as SVGAGI. In nucleotides, the CDR3 is TGTGCCAGCAGCCCCGGGACAGGGGGCGATGAGACCCAGTACTTC. This sequence encodes CASSPGTGGDETQYF.

About this clone: Within the sample, other DNA sequences also encode this same CDR3. V usage is TRBV5-1 and J usage is TRBJ2-3; 8 bases are a match to TRBD1. Losses at the gene ends were 0 bases for V and 3 bases for J; bases not matched to a gene: 3. Germline values: CDR1 SGHRS, CDR2 YFSETQ. The CDR3 spans 15 residues. The CDR3 here is CASSLVTGGTDTQYF. The CDR3 DNA sequence: TGCGCCAGCAGCTTGGTCACAGGGGGGACAGATACGCAGTATTTT.

V is TRBV5-4 and J is TRBJ2-1, with no clear D. V shed 4 bases and J shed 9 bases, with 11 bases lying between them. Per germline, CDR1 SGHNT and CDR2 YYREEE (reference sequence). CDR3 length equals 12 residues. The DNA of the CDR3 is TGTGCCAGCAGCCCCCCGGGTGGTGAGCAGTTCTTC. It specifies CASSPPGGEQFF.

This clone has more than one count but fewer than ten. This rearrangement joins TRBV5-4 to TRBJ1-1; 7 bases line up with TRBD1. In germline, CDR1 is SGHNT, CDR2 YYREEE (reference sequence). V lost 3 bases and J lost 0; bases outside the gene matches: 8. The CDR3 sequence is 16 residues long. CDR3 loop: CASSSPLTGMNTEAFF. The DNA of the CDR3 is TGTGCCAGCAGCTCACCCCTGACAGGGATGAACACTGAAGCTTTCTTT.

The rearrangement links TRBV5-1 to TRBJ2-1; 8 positions agree with TRBD1. V shed 3 bases, J shed 6 bases, and the junction held 2 bases outside the gene matches. CDR3 length equals 13 residues. The V gene's germline CDR1 is SGHRS and CDR2 YFSETQ. CDR3 loop: CASSWTGSNEQFF. CDR3 DNA: TGCGCCAGCAGCTGGACAGGGAGCAATGAGCAGTTCTTC.

The chain employs TRBV21-1 and TRBJ1-1. TRBV21-1 is marked as a pseudogene. The CDR3 covers 16 residues. CDR3 sequence reads: CASSSWGGPMNTEAFF. CDR3 coding DNA: TGTGCCAGCAGTTCTTGGGGGGGACCGATGAACACTGAAGCTTTCTTT.

A note on this clone: One junction end does not reproduce the germline sequence, and a read error may be involved. The rearrangement joins TRBV7-7 to TRBJ2-5; D uncertain. The germline CDR1 and CDR2 sequences are SSHAT and FNYEAQ (reference sequence). The CDR3 loop spans 12 amino acids. CDR3 sequence reads: CASSSSGETQYF. The CDR3 nucleotides read TGTGCTAGCAGCTCATCAGGCGAGACCCAGTACTTC. The variable domain in full, completed from reference TRBV7-7 and TRBJ2-5, reads GAGVSQSPRYKVTKRGQDVTLRCDPISSHATLYWYQQALGQGPEFLTYFNYEAQPDKSGLPSDRFSAERPEGSISTLTIQRTEQRDSAMYRCASSSSGETQYFGPGTRLLVL.

The rearrangement links TRBV7-9 to TRBJ1-2; TRBD1 agrees at 11 bases. The V segment lost 2 bases and the J segment 3 bases; nucleotides outside the gene matches: 2. The germline V gene encodes CDR1 SEHNR and CDR2 FQNEAQ (reference sequence). The CDR3 consists of 15 residues. The CDR3 region has the DNA TGTGCCAGCAGCTTATGGGACAGGGGGGACTATGGCTACACCTTC. Encoded protein: CASSLWDRGDYGYTF.

V is TRBV5-1 and J is TRBJ1-1; maybe TRBD1 (6 bases). In germline, CDR1 is SGHRS, CDR2 YFSETQ. The CDR3 covers 15 residues. Trimming took off 4 bases at V and 0 bases at J, with 13 bases between the two ends. CDR3 residues: CASSQDRGLNTEAFF. The DNA for the CDR3 is TGCGCCAGCAGCCAGGACAGAGGATTGAACACTGAAGCTTTCTTT. Full variable domain (rest looked up from reference TRBV5-1 and TRBJ1-1): KAGVTQTPRYLIKTRGQQVTLSCSPISGHRSVSWYQQTPGQGLQFLFEYFSETQRNKGNFPGRFSGRQFSNSRSEMNVSTLELGDSALYLCASSQDRGLNTEAFFGQGTRLTVV.

The DNA of the CDR3 is TGTGCCAGCAGTTCCCCGACAGGGGGAGGTGCTTCACCCCTCCACTTT. Amino acid sequence: CASSSPTGGGASPLHF. This sequence joins TRBV6-5 and TRBJ1-6; 9 nucleotides match TRBD1. The germline V gene encodes CDR1 MNHEY and CDR2 SVGAGI. The CDR3 is made up of 16 amino acids. The V and J ends lost 4 bases and 9 bases, in that order; junction bases with no gene match: 10.

The chain recombines TRBV27 with TRBJ1-1; a possible D gene is TRBD1 (5 bases). The germline CDR1 and CDR2 sequences are MNHEY and SMNVEV (reference sequence). Trimming left V 5 bases short and J 1 base short, with 8 bases between. The CDR3 runs to 13 residues. The CDR3 DNA is TGTGCCAGCAGTCCGACAGAGAACACTGAAGCTTTCTTT. Protein product: CASSPTENTEAFF.

This chain uses TRBV12-5 with TRBJ2-3; the match to TRBD2 covers 7 bases. The V gene end was trimmed by 1 base and the J gene end by 2 bases; junction bases not matched to a gene: 9. CDR1 is LGHNT, CDR2 FRNRAP, per germline. This CDR3 comprises 17 residues. Here the CDR3 reads CASGLDERGEPTDTQYF. The CDR3 DNA follows: TGTGCTAGTGGTTTGGACGAGCGGGGTGAACCCACAGATACGCAGTATTTT.

V gene TRBV19 combines with J gene TRBJ2-2; possibly TRBD1 for D (6 bases). This CDR3 contains 15 residues. The V end was cut by 5 bases, the J end by 4 bases, with 14 bases between. Looked up from germline, CDR1 is LNHDA and CDR2 is SQIVND (reference sequence). Here the CDR3 DNA reads TGTGCCAGTAGTTCAGGGGCCCGAGTCACCGGGGAGCTGTTTTTT. It specifies CASSSGARVTGELFF. The complete variable domain, with remaining parts taken from reference TRBV19 and TRBJ2-2, reads DGGITQSPKYLFRKEGQNVTLSCEQNLNHDAMYWYRQDPGQGLRLIYYSQIVNDFQKGDIAEGYSVSREKKESFPLTVTSAQKNPTAFYLCASSSGARVTGELFFGEGSRLTVL.

The chain has TRBV11-1 and TRBJ2-7; TRBD2 might be the D (7 bases). Germline CDR1 reads SGHAT; CDR2 reads FQDESV (reference sequence). V dropped 5 bases and J dropped 3 bases, with 14 bases sitting between them. This CDR3 has 14 amino acids. Written as DNA, the CDR3 is TGTGCCAGCAGCACCTCGGGGGGCGGCTACGAGCAGTACTTC. It is translated as CASSTSGGGYEQYF.

This clone has more than one count but fewer than ten. This rearrangement joins TRBV7-9 to TRBJ2-3; tentative D call: TRBD2 (6 bases). This CDR3 comprises 16 residues. V lost 3 bases and J lost 4, with 17 bases in between. Germline CDR1 and CDR2: SEHNR and FQNEAQ (reference sequence). The CDR3 nucleotides read TGTGCCAGCAGCTTCGCAACTAGCCTGGACGCAGATACGCAGTATTTT. The encoded protein is CASSFATSLDADTQYF.

The rearrangement uses TRBV9 and TRBJ1-5, with 8 bases lining up with TRBD1. CDR1 and CDR2 from the germline V gene are SGDLS and YYNGEE. The CDR3 sequence is 14 residues long. V was clipped by 3 bases and J by 6 bases; unmatched bases: 5. The CDR3 loop is CASSGGQGFQPQHF. In nucleotides, the CDR3 is TGTGCCAGCAGCGGTGGACAGGGATTTCAGCCCCAGCATTTT.

The J gene is TRBJ2-1, the V gene TRBV3-1 (or the pseudogene TRBV3-2); maybe TRBD1 (6 bases). V gave up 4 bases and J gave up 9 bases, with 13 bases separating them. Per germline, CDR1 LGHDT and CDR2 YNNKEL (reference sequence). The CDR3 extends over 13 amino acids. DNA of the CDR3: TGTGCCAGCAGCCTCCAGGGGACGGGTGAGCAGTTCTTC. Residues: CASSLQGTGEQFF.

V is TRBV2 and J is TRBJ1-2; tentatively, D is TRBD1 (5 bases). The V end was cut by 5 bases, the J end by 1 base, with 8 bases between. The germline CDR1 and CDR2 sequences are SNHLY and FYNNEI. CDR3 length: 13 residues. The CDR3 protein is CASSPDSNYGYTF. The DNA of the CDR3 is TGTGCCAGCAGTCCCGACAGTAACTATGGCTACACCTTC.